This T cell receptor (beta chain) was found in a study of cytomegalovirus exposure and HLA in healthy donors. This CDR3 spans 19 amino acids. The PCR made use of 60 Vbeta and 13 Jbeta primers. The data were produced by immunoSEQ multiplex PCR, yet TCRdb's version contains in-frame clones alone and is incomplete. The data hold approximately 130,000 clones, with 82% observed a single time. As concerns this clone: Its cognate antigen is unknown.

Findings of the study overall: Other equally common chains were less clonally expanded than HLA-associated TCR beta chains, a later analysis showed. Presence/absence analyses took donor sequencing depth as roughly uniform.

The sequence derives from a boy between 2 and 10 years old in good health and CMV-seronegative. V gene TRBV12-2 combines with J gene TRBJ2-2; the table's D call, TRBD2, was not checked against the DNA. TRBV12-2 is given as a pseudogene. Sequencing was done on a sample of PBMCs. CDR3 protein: CASRFPVCRGDSNTGELFF. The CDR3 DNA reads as TGTGCAAGTCGCTTCCCCGTTTGTCGGGGGGACTCGAACACCGGGGAGCTGTTTTTT.